This T cell receptor (beta chain) was sequenced for a study of T cells in Graves' hyperthyroidism and ophthalmopathy. Hyperthyroidism had been newly diagnosed in patients aged 18 to 65, and its duration was under 2 months. Every diagnosis used clinical symptoms, serum thyroxine and TRAb, thyroid ultrasound and orbital computed tomography. Findings of the study overall: Most thyroid clonotypes expanded above 0.001 were also detected in blood. The model forecast ophthalmopathy, anticipating it by a median about 6.5 months before onset.

Germline V gene sequence: CDR1 KGHDR, CDR2 SFDVKD. V lost 1 base to trimming and J lost 4 bases, with 3 bases between them. The CDR3 length is 13 residues. About this clonotype: The antigen is not known. A much larger clone is a single base away; this may be a read error.

TCR beta CDR3 regions were amplified from RNA transcripts. Initially, a first-round RT-PCR of the TCR CDR3 employed the HTBI primer set. TCRdb redid the calling of the multiplex PCR reads with MiXCR, one entry per CDR3 protein. The sample records about 540,000 distinct CDR3 sequences, roughly 50% being singletons. Sample: peripheral blood or thyroid tissue (not recorded which). The clonotype was recovered from a woman in her late teens or twenties with Graves' hyperthyroidism. The rearrangement uses TRBV24-1 and TRBJ2-2, with D uncertain. This CDR3 is CATSDFATGELFF. The CDR3, as DNA: TGTGCCACCAGTGATTTCGCCACCGGGGAGCTGTTTTTT.